This TCR beta chain was sequenced in a study of T-cell memory formation after mild COVID-19. It was 5'RACE with constant-segment primers that produced the TCR alpha and TCR beta cDNA libraries, which carried sample barcodes and UMIs. TCRdb processed the 5' RACE reads anew with MiXCR; each CDR3 protein has one entry. Here the sample spans about 430,000 distinct CDR3 sequences, 24% being singletons. There are a few counts of this clonotype. The CDR3 sequence is 16 residues long. Germline loops: CDR1 SGHVS, CDR2 FQNEAQ. J was trimmed by 2 bases and V by 0 bases; bases with no gene match: 4. The chain joins TRBV7-8 to TRBJ2-4; 7 nucleotides align to TRBD2. The TCR was taken from an adult woman who had mild COVID-19 (a few samples of this study predate the infection). Cell type and time point are not known. The sequenced material came from PBMCs or a T cell subset sorted from them (not recorded which). CDR3 coding DNA: TGTGCCAGCAGCTTAGCGAGGACTAGTCCCAAAAACATTCAGTACTTC. Its translation: CASSLARTSPKNIQYF.